This entry describes one T cell receptor beta chain. Its specific antigen is unknown. Per-base quality was not reported, and no clone a single base away is much larger than it. The donors were some 36 Caucasian individuals from Russia, aged roughly 6 to 90 years, who were systemically healthy. About 10 milliliters of peripheral blood were collected from each donor into EDTA-treated Vacutainer tubes. PBMCs were isolated by Ficoll-Paque density-gradient centrifugation, with at least 7 million obtained per sample. Total RNA, at least 5 micrograms per sample, was extracted from PBMCs with Trizol reagent. For every donor, flow cytometry on a PBMC aliquot measured the percentage of naive CD45RAhigh/CD27high T cells. The data derive from a study of blood T cells in healthy people across ages (dated by TCRdb to 2013 to 2016). Concerning the study at large: Template switching captured roughly one uniquely barcoded TCR beta cDNA molecule per two T cells in model experiments. Using the same blood draw, the study looked at two additional independent replicas of 1 million unique cDNA reads for two donors, one aged 18 to 30 and the other aged 80 or older. The donors were divided into four age groups: young (average around 16 years), middle-aged (about 39), aged (about 61) and long-lived (about 90). To avoid experimental bias, donors of different ages were spread randomly across the sequencing lanes. The study measured age-related changes in TCR beta repertoire diversity using deep sequencing normalized with unique cDNA molecular identifiers. Overall results and qualifications from the work: Because donor CMV infection status was unknown, age-related changes in expanded clonotypes were potentially confounded. Since profiling was done on bulk unsorted PBMCs, naive and antigen-experienced compartments could not be conclusively compared. Compared with the aged group, the long-lived group had more naive CD4+ T cells, fewer expanded clones and increased TCR diversity, a pattern suggesting age selection. There was a strong correlation between observed TCR beta diversity and the percentage of naive T cells measured by flow cytometry. As age increased, observed TCR beta diversity per million T cells dropped in a roughly linear way, and a significant reduction was already evident by age about 40. Estimates of total diversity from one million sequenced T cells were regarded as lower bounds and underestimates.

The germline ends are 23 bases apart after V is trimmed by 1 base and J by 7 bases. Reading from cysteine to phenylalanine, the CDR3 counts 17 amino acids. The CDR3 DNA has 51 bases and is translated from base 1. Sequences SGHDN (CDR1) and FVKESK (CDR2) are obtained from the germline V gene. Receptors were amplified or captured by 5' RACE. This sample was sequenced with an Illumina HiSeq 2500. A second PCR of about 7 to 12 cycles was performed with a sample-barcoded 5' primer and a J-beta primer mix. A template-switch 5' adaptor carrying 12 random nucleotides introduced a unique molecular identifier onto each TCR beta cDNA molecule. Each sample yielded at least 3 million CDR3-containing paired-end reads. First-strand cDNA was synthesized from all RNA with the Mint cDNA synthesis kit, primed by a TRBC-specific oligonucleotide. Following uracil-DNA glycosylase treatment, all cDNA underwent a first 18-cycle PCR with the universal primers M1SS and BC2_uni_R. From the authors' description of their analysis: For normalization, 1 million high-quality reads were randomly selected from each sample, with every read carrying a distinct molecular identifier. Instead of being binned into consensus sequences, reads with shared molecular identifiers were discarded. MiTCR, with a Q25 quality threshold and the strictest error-elimination algorithm, was used for CDR3 identification, clonotype clustering and error correction. A nonparametric unseen species model with Euler transformation was used to estimate lower-bound total TCR beta diversity. Starting from the raw public reads, TCRdb applied fastp trimming at Q25, assembled clones with MiXCR and retained in-frame beta chains. Each entry merges the rows of one CDR3 protein and shows their most common DNA and genes. In this record, the V and J calls reflect TCRdb's handling and not the investigators' own analysis. The sample has about 650,000 distinct CDR3 sequences on record, around 50% of them singletons. The ten largest clones add up to less than 15% of the sample.

The chain joins TRBV14 to TRBJ2-7; too little of a D gene remains to name it. Sequenced sample: blood. The clonotype was recovered from a woman aged 80 or over in good health. The sequenced DNA is TGTGCCAGCAGCCAAGGTTCGGCGGTTCGACCCTACAATGAGCAGTACTTC. Its protein is CASSQGSAVRPYNEQYF.